Presented here are 6 T cell receptor beta chains from one specimen sequenced in a study of CD8+CD57+ T cells in acquired aplastic anemia. Genomic DNA acted as the template from which TCR beta VDJ combination and CDR3 sequence profiling were carried out. TCRdb re-analysed the reads in MiXCR, keeping a single row per CDR3 protein. The data show around 190,000 distinct CDR3 sequences, nearly 50% seen once. Patients who underwent sequencing had shown CD8+CD57+ cell expansion by flow cytometry. Specimen: sorted CD4+, CD8+, or CD8+CD57+ T cells (not recorded which) from PBMCs. The receptors come from a human donor with aplastic anemia.

At least ten counts were recorded for this clonotype. The chain uses TRBV5-4 and TRBJ2-7; D call uncertain. Germline loops: CDR1 SGHNT, CDR2 YYREEE (reference sequence). The V end was cut by 0 bases, the J end by 5 bases, with 12 bases between. The length of the CDR3 is 14 residues. CDR3 in DNA: TGTGCCAGCAGCTTGGGGGTGTCGGGTCACGAGCAGTACTTC. Its protein product is CASSLGVSGHEQYF.

Many counts were recorded for this clonotype. This chain links TRBV6-1 with TRBJ2-3, with 10 bases matching TRBD2. Germline CDR1 is MNHNS and CDR2 is SASEGT. CDR3 size: 14 residues. V shed 5 bases, J shed 9 bases, and the junction held 8 bases outside the gene matches. CDR3: CASSQRGGKLTQYF. In DNA form, the CDR3 reads TGTGCCAGCAGTCAGCGGGGGGGCAAGTTAACGCAGTATTTT.

This clonotype appeared many times. This rearrangement joins TRBV6-1 to TRBJ2-7; TRBD1 matches at 7 bases. V lost 6 bases and J lost 2; bases outside the gene matches: 7. Looked up from germline, CDR1 is MNHNS and CDR2 is SASEGT. The CDR3 sequence is 14 residues long. The CDR3 protein is CASRPTGTAYEQYF. In DNA, the CDR3 is TGTGCCAGCAGACCTACCGGGACAGCCTACGAGCAGTACTTC.

The V and J genes are TRBV10-3 and TRBJ1-5; 9 bases are shared with TRBD1. The V and J ends lost 6 bases and 4 bases, in that order; junction bases with no gene match: 4. CDR1 and CDR2 (germline): ENHRY, SYGVKD. This CDR3 has 14 residues. The CDR3 is CAIRGTGLNQPQHF. The CDR3 region has the DNA TGTGCCATCAGGGGGACAGGGCTTAATCAGCCCCAGCATTTT.

This clonotype occurred a few times. This chain joins TRBV29-1 and TRBJ2-5; 9 nucleotides agree with TRBD1. The junction had 15 bases not matched to a gene; V was cut back by 6 bases and J by 4 bases. CDR1 is SQVTM and CDR2 is ANQGSEA in the germline V gene. CDR3 length equals 16 residues. CDR3 loop: CSVDPGQGGLGETQYF. In nucleotides, the CDR3 is TGCAGCGTCGACCCGGGACAGGGAGGCCTCGGAGAGACCCAGTACTTC.

This clonotype has only one observation. Because the CDR3 is missing its conserved closing phenylalanine or tryptophan, this is likely a read error. The genes are TRBV5-1 and TRBJ2-1; 10 bases match TRBD2. Germline V gene data show CDR1 as SGHRS and CDR2 as YFSETQ. The junction had 5 bases not matched to a gene; V was cut back by 1 base and J by 4 bases. This CDR3 spans 16 amino acids. The CDR3, as DNA: TGCGCCAGCAGCTTGAGGGCTAGCGGGGGTTACAATGAGCAGTTCTCC. This codes for CASSLRASGGYNEQFS.